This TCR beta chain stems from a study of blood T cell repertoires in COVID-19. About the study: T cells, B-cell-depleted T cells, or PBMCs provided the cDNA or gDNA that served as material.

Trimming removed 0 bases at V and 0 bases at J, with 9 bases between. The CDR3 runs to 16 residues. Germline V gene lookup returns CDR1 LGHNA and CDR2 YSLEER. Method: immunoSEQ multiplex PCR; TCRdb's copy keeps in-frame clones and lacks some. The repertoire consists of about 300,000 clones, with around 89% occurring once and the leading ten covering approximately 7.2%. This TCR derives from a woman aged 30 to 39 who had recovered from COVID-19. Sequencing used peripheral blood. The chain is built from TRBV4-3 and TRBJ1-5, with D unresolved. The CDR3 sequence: CASSQELTYSNQPQHF. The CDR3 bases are TGCGCCAGCAGCCAAGAATTAACCTATAGCAATCAGCCCCAGCATTTT.